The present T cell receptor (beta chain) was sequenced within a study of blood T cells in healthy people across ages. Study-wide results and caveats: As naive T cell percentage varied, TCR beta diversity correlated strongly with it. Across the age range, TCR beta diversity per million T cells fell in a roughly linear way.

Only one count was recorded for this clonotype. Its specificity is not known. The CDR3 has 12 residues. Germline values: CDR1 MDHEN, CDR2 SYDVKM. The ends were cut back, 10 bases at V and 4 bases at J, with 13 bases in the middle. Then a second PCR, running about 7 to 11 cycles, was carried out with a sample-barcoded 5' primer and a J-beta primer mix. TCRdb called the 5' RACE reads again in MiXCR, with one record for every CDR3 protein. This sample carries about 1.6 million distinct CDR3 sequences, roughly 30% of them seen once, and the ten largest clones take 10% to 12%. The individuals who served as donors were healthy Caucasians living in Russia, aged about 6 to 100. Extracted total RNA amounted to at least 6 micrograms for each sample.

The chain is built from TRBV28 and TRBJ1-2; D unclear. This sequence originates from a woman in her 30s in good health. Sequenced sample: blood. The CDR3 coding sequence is TGTGCCACCGTGGATCTAGGCTATGGCTACACCTTC. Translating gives CATVDLGYGYTF.